This T cell receptor beta chain derives from a study of Tregs in tolerant kidney transplant recipients. V gave up 0 bases and J gave up 2 bases, with 8 bases separating them. The CDR3 sequence is 15 residues long. Per the germline V gene, CDR1 is LNHDA and CDR2 is SQIVND (reference sequence). Notes on this clone: The antigen remains undetermined.

Sequencing used immunoSEQ multiplex PCR; TCRdb keeps in-frame clones, though not all of them. The data hold fewer than 150,000 clones, with 92% observed a single time. Overall study results and limits: No direct test of biological reproducibility was done here. Tregs expanded with activated donor B cells seemed most donor-specific.

Material for sequencing was CD4+ T cells from blood. The source is a human donor in good health. The chain is built from TRBV19 and TRBJ1-5; the D gene is possibly TRBD1 (5 bases). CDR3 sequence reads: CASSIDGGGNQPQHF. The CDR3 DNA follows: TGTGCCAGTAGTATAGATGGGGGTGGCAATCAGCCCCAGCATTTT.